This passage covers 8 T cell receptor beta chains from one sample sequenced in a study of T cell responses to AZD1222 COVID-19 vaccine. The data were produced by immunoSEQ multiplex PCR, yet TCRdb's version contains in-frame clones alone and is incomplete. The data show 98,000 or so clones, about nine tenths seen once. The material was peripheral blood, obtained on day 0 of MenACWY control vaccination. These receptor sequences come from an adult in good health.

This chain joins TRBV14 and TRBJ2-3; TRBD2 agrees at 13 bases. Germline V lookup: CDR1 SGHDN, CDR2 FVKESK. V dropped 2 bases and J dropped 0; count of bases not matched to a gene: 8. This CDR3 comprises 19 residues. CDR3 DNA: TGTGCCAGCAGCCAACGCGGACTAGCGGGGGTCACTAGCACAGATACGCAGTATTTT. This gives the protein CASSQRGLAGVTSTDTQYF.

The chain couples TRBV29-1 to TRBJ1-2; D remains ambiguous. The germline V gene has CDR1 SQVTM and CDR2 ANQGSEA. Trimming removed 0 bases from V and 4 bases from J, with 9 bases in between. CDR3 length: 13 residues. The DNA of the CDR3 is TGCAGCGTTGAAGAAGTACAGTCCTATGGCTACACCTTC. Its protein is CSVEEVQSYGYTF.

This clone was detected only once. The chain uses TRBV5-1 and TRBJ1-3, with D unresolved. In germline, CDR1 is SGHRS, CDR2 YFSETQ. V lost 1 base and J 0 bases, leaving 5 bases between the germline ends. The length of the CDR3 is 14 residues. CDR3 sequence: CASSLFSSGNTIYF. The CDR3, as DNA: TGCGCCAGCAGCTTGTTCTCCTCTGGAAACACCATATATTTT.

The rearrangement uses TRBV9 and TRBJ1-2, with D possibly TRBD1 on 6 matching bases. V lost 4 bases and J lost 7, with 14 bases in between. Germline loops: CDR1 SGDLS, CDR2 YYNGEE. This CDR3 contains 13 residues. CDR3 in amino acids: CASSLQGNGGYTF. The CDR3 DNA is TGTGCCAGCAGCCTACAGGGTAATGGTGGCTACACCTTC.

This clone was counted only a few times. Within the sample, other DNA sequences also encode this same CDR3. The genes are TRBV6-5 and TRBJ2-2, with 8 positions matching TRBD1. CDR3 length: 13 residues. Germline CDR1 is MNHEY and CDR2 is SVGAGI. V shed 5 bases, J shed 6 bases, and the junction held 2 bases outside the gene matches. DNA of the CDR3: TGTGCCAGCAGTCAACAGGGGGCCGGGGAGCTGTTTTTT. It encodes CASSQQGAGELFF.

The gene calls are TRBV5-1 and TRBJ1-4; TRBD1 might be the D (6 bases). Germline CDR1 SGHRS, CDR2 YFSETQ. The CDR3 contains 15 residues. The germline V and J ends were trimmed by 0 bases and 8 bases, with 14 bases remaining between them. Here the CDR3 DNA reads TGCGCCAGCAGCTTGGAGGGGGGATTGGGCGAAAAACTGTTTTTT. This gives the protein CASSLEGGLGEKLFF. Based on the CDR3 plus reference TRBV5-1 and TRBJ1-4, the full variable domain is KAGVTQTPRYLIKTRGQQVTLSCSPISGHRSVSWYQQTPGQGLQFLFEYFSETQRNKGNFPGRFSGRQFSNSRSEMNVSTLELGDSALYLCASSLEGGLGEKLFFGSGTQLSVL.

The chain uses TRBV12-3 or TRBV12-4 and TRBJ1-4, with D tentatively TRBD1 (5 bases). This CDR3 has 13 amino acids. V lost 3 bases and J 11 bases, leaving 13 bases between the germline ends. The CDR3 DNA reads TGTGCCAGCAGTTTTGGGGGTAGGATGAAACTGTTTTTT. Protein sequence: CASSFGGRMKLFF.

This clone came up once. The chain links TRBV15 to TRBJ1-5; tentative D call: TRBD1 (5 bases). This CDR3 has 15 amino acids. Between the trimmed V and J ends, which lost 5 bases and 2 bases, there was a span of 13 bases. Germline V gives CDR1 LNHNV, CDR2 YYDKDF (reference sequence). The CDR3 is CATSREGQGNQPQHF. DNA of the CDR3: TGTGCCACCAGCCGTGAGGGGCAGGGCAATCAGCCCCAGCATTTT.